This T cell receptor beta chain came from a study of T cells in Graves' hyperthyroidism and ophthalmopathy. TCR beta CDR3 sequences were amplified from RNA transcripts. With the HTBI primer set, the TCR CDR3 went through a first round of RT-PCR. Via MiXCR, TCRdb re-called the multiplex PCR reads, giving one row per CDR3 protein. The profile shows 500,000 to 650,000 distinct CDR3 sequences, around 15% of them singletons. For this clonotype: Its antigen remains unknown.

CDR1 and CDR2 (germline): MNHNS, SASEGT. Trimming took 7 bases from V and 3 from J, leaving 10 bases between them. The CDR3 length is 12 residues. Diagnosis of hyperthyroidism was new in patients aged 18 to 65, and its duration was under 2 months. Broader study findings: Classification by a 13 V-J model distinguished ophthalmopathy from stable hyperthyroidism.

The sequenced sample was blood. The chain uses TRBV6-1 and TRBJ2-7, with TRBD1 as a possible D gene (5 bases). The receptor was isolated from a woman between 40 and 50 years old with Graves' hyperthyroidism. DNA for the CDR3: TGTGCCAGCAAGCAGGGTGACTACGAGCAGTACTTC. It specifies CASKQGDYEQYF.